These 16 T cell receptor beta chains were all obtained from the same sample, sequenced in a study of cytomegalovirus exposure and HLA in healthy donors. Primers for the PCR totalled 60 Vbeta and 13 Jbeta. TCRdb keeps only in-frame clones here, not all; method: immunoSEQ multiplex PCR. The sample holds just over 80,000 clones. The sample comprised PBMCs. These receptors originate from a woman aged 25-40 years in good health and CMV-seronegative.

CDR3 loop: CAWTPGEDYGYTF. The CDR3, as DNA: TGTGCCTGGACCCCCGGGGAGGACTATGGCTACACCTTC. V and J are TRBV30 and TRBJ1-2; D uncertain. The germline gives CDR1 GTSNPN, CDR2 SVGIG (reference sequence). V gave up 4 bases and J gave up 3 bases, with 12 bases separating them. The CDR3 is 13 amino acids.

The CDR3 bases are TGCGCCAGCAGGCAGGGGTCGGGCAATCAGCCCCAGCATTTT. Translated, it gives CASRQGSGNQPQHF. The chain combines TRBV10-2 with TRBJ1-5; weak D call: TRBD1 (6 bases). The CDR3 has 14 residues. Trimming stripped 6 bases from V and 2 bases from J, with 11 bases between. Germline V lookup: CDR1 WSHSY, CDR2 SAAADI.

The chain combines TRBV6-1 with TRBJ2-2; D not certain. CDR1 MNHNS and CDR2 SASEGT come from the germline V gene. V lost 8 bases and J lost 4, with 8 bases in between. This CDR3 is built from 12 residues. CDR3 sequence reads: CASSSVTGELFF. The CDR3 region has the DNA TGTGCCAGCTCGTCAGTCACCGGGGAGCTGTTTTTT.

This chain joins TRBV2 and TRBJ2-7; weak D call: TRBD1 (5 bases). Trimming took 6 bases from V and 2 from J, leaving 26 bases between them. Germline lookup yields CDR1 SNHLY and CDR2 FYNNEI. The CDR3 loop spans 18 amino acids. The CDR3 is CASSLHPSQGEVPYEQYF. The DNA for the CDR3 is TGTGCCAGCAGCCTTCACCCCTCTCAGGGTGAGGTCCCCTACGAGCAGTACTTC.

This rearrangement joins TRBV2 to TRBJ2-1; D remains ambiguous. The germline CDR1 and CDR2 sequences are SNHLY and FYNNEI. The CDR3 sequence is 15 residues long. V lost 4 bases to trimming and J lost 0 bases, with 10 bases between them. The CDR3 DNA reads as TGTGCCAGCAGTGGATCCCCGAGCTCCTACAATGAGCAGTTCTTC. It encodes CASSGSPSSYNEQFF. The full variable domain, its missing parts supplied by reference TRBV2 and TRBJ2-1, is EPEVTQTPSHQVTQMGQEVILRCVPISNHLYFYWYRQILGQKVEFLVSFYNNEISEKSEIFDDQFSVERPDGSNFTLKIRSTKLEDSAMYFCASSGSPSSYNEQFFGPGTRLTVL.

The chain uses TRBV2 and TRBJ1-2, with TRBD1 identical over 9 bases. The germline gives CDR1 SNHLY, CDR2 FYNNEI. Losses at the gene ends were 1 base for V and 6 bases for J; bases not matched to a gene: 6. The CDR3 length is 15 residues. The CDR3 is CASSEVRTGVNGYTF. CDR3 DNA: TGTGCCAGCAGTGAAGTTCGGACAGGGGTGAATGGCTACACCTTC.

This sequence joins TRBV30 and TRBJ1-2; D is possibly TRBD1 (6 bases). The CDR3 is 14 residues long. The V end lost 4 bases, the J end lost 1 base, and 13 bases lay between the germline ends. Per germline, CDR1 GTSNPN and CDR2 SVGIG (reference sequence). The CDR3 loop reads CAWIPQGNNYGYTF. For the CDR3, the DNA is TGTGCCTGGATCCCCCAGGGGAATAACTATGGCTACACCTTC.

The gene calls are TRBV7-9 and TRBJ2-1; D is unclear. Germline CDR1 is SEHNR and CDR2 is FQNEAQ (reference sequence). The V and J ends lost 0 bases and 0 bases respectively, with 6 bases between them. The CDR3 runs to 15 residues. The CDR3: CASSLAASSYNEQFF. In nucleotides, the CDR3 is TGTGCCAGCAGCTTAGCAGCGAGCTCCTACAATGAGCAGTTCTTC.

The chain uses TRBV6-1 and TRBJ2-7, with D maybe TRBD2 (7 bases). V lost 6 bases, J lost 3 bases, and 12 bases lay in between. Germline CDR1 MNHNS, CDR2 SASEGT. The CDR3 consists of 13 residues. CDR3 region: CASRKGGGYEQYF. DNA of the CDR3: TGTGCCAGCAGAAAGGGAGGGGGCTACGAGCAGTACTTC.

V is TRBV10-1 and J is TRBJ2-5; the D gene is possibly TRBD1 (5 bases). Germline V gene sequence: CDR1 WNHNN, CDR2 SYGVQD (reference sequence). The V end lost 5 bases, the J end lost 2 bases, and 9 bases lay between the germline ends. The CDR3 runs to 13 residues. In nucleotides, the CDR3 is TGCGCCAGCAGTCGGACACTACAAGAGACCCAGTACTTC. Protein product: CASSRTLQETQYF.

The chain links TRBV25-1 to TRBJ2-7, with a tentative D call TRBD1 (6 bases). The CDR3 extends over 12 amino acids. V lost 2 bases, J lost 10 bases, and 12 bases lay in between. Germline V lookup: CDR1 MGHDK, CDR2 SYGVNS. The CDR3, as DNA: TGTGCCAGCAGTGAACTCACAGGGAGACAGTACTTC. Its translation is CASSELTGRQYF.

This chain connects TRBV30 to TRBJ2-3; 15 bases match TRBD2. This CDR3 has 17 residues. Germline V gives CDR1 GTSNPN, CDR2 SVGIG (reference sequence). Trimming took 5 bases from V and 4 from J; bases not matched to a gene: 10. CDR3 in amino acids: CAWERTSGGARADTQYF. CDR3 coding DNA: TGTGCCTGGGAGAGGACTAGCGGGGGGGCTAGGGCAGATACGCAGTATTTT.

This rearrangement joins TRBV5-6 to TRBJ1-1; the match to TRBD1 covers 7 bases. The CDR3 consists of 14 residues. The V and J ends lost 4 bases and 7 bases, in that order; junction bases with no gene match: 10. Germline V CDR1 and CDR2: SGHDT, YYEEEE. The CDR3 reads CASSGDTGEIEAFF. As DNA, the CDR3 is TGTGCCAGCAGCGGGGATACAGGGGAGATTGAAGCTTTCTTT.

The CDR3 spells CSVPSRTLNTEAFF. DNA for the CDR3: TGCAGCGTACCCTCCCGGACACTGAACACTGAAGCTTTCTTT. The rearrangement links TRBV29-1 to TRBJ1-1; perhaps TRBD1 as D (5 bases). The CDR3 has 14 amino acids. The V gene's germline CDR1 is SQVTM and CDR2 ANQGSEA. Trimming took off 6 bases at V and 0 bases at J, with 14 bases between the two ends.

The genes are TRBV21-1 and TRBJ1-2; no check of the table's D call, TRBD1, against the DNA was made. TRBV21-1 is noted as a pseudogene. There are 17 residues in the CDR3. CDR3 in DNA: TGTGCCAGCAGCAAACCCCTAATCAGGGTTTGGGGCTATGGCTACACCTTC. Its protein product is CASSKPLIRVWGYGYTF.

The chain employs TRBV7-8 and TRBJ1-2; a possible D gene is TRBD1 (6 bases). Germline V gene data show CDR1 as SGHVS and CDR2 as FQNEAQ. CDR3 size: 14 residues. Trimming shortened V by 5 bases and J by 8 bases, and 18 bases separated the two germline ends. CDR3 bases: TGTGCCAGCAGCCTTGGGGGCACCAAAGGGGGCTACACCTTC. This codes for CASSLGGTKGGYTF.